This paragraph reports one TCR beta chain. With 3 bases removed from V and 0 bases from J, the gap between germline ends came to 12 bases. From germline, CDR1 is SGHTA and CDR2 FQGNSA. The CDR3 consists of 16 residues. The data are from a study of technical replicates of blood from a few donors. Some clones are missing from TCRdb's copy, which holds only in-frame ones; the method was immunoSEQ multiplex PCR. The sample has roughly 60,000 clones; roughly 91% are singletons. The chain combines TRBV7-2 with TRBJ2-1; TRBD2 is a possible D gene (5 bases). The material sequenced was PBMCs. This clonotype was obtained from a human donor in good health. Some clones in this sample may be carry-over from other donors' samples. Here the CDR3 reads CASSFPADSSYNEQFF. The CDR3 nucleotides read TGTGCCAGCAGCTTTCCCGCGGACTCCTCCTACAATGAGCAGTTCTTC.